This TCR beta chain stems from a study of cytomegalovirus exposure and HLA in healthy donors. General study points: With later analysis, a missense DCLRE1C variant became linked to TCR beta V- and J-gene trimming. Association with HLA alleles at 0.05 false discovery rate was found for 15,000 or so TCR beta sequences in a later analysis. It was reported in a later analysis that an Asian-associated ancestry cluster showed fewer N-insertions than the roughly 670-donor mean.

The CDR3 sequence is 13 residues long. Per germline, CDR1 SNHLY and CDR2 FYNNEI. V lost 5 bases and J 0 bases, leaving 8 bases between the germline ends. Details on this clone: The antigen remains unidentified. Other DNA sequences in this sample translate to the same CDR3.

With 60 Vbeta and 13 Jbeta primers, the PCR was carried out. As processed by the authors: Later analysis identified some 80 million unique TCR beta chains, 9 million to 13 million shared. Assay: immunoSEQ multiplex PCR; the TCRdb copy retains only in-frame clones and omits some. V and J calls and clone size come straight from that table; D and trimming were deduced from the DNA. The sample has about 210,000 clones, about 82% seen once. The rearrangement joins TRBV2 to TRBJ2-7, with D possibly matching TRBD1 (6 bases). The specimen sequenced was PBMCs. This clonotype was sampled from a man aged 30-40 years in good health and CMV-seronegative. CDR3 coding DNA: TGTGCCAGCAGTAGAGGGGGCTCCTACGAGCAGTACTTC. Translating gives CASSRGGSYEQYF.